This is a list of T cell receptor beta chains from one sample in a study of blood T cell repertoires in COVID-19. TCRdb keeps only in-frame clones here, not all; method: immunoSEQ multiplex PCR. The table includes hundreds of thousands of clones, about 86% detected once. The sequenced sample was peripheral blood. The receptor source for this set is a woman under 40 who had recovered from COVID-19. CDR3s include the opening cysteine and the closing phenylalanine or tryptophan. The D gene is left open where the match is weak. Only part of the rows carry a size: once, few, many, or a class if the clone is expanded.

v_call: TRBV4-3; d_call: .; j_call: TRBJ2-2; clone_size: .; cdr3_nt: TGCGCCAGCAGCCAATCAACAGAGAACACCGGGGAGCTGTTTTTT; cdr3_aa: CASSQSTENTGELFF
v_call: TRBV18; d_call: .; j_call: TRBJ2-5; clone_size: once; cdr3_nt: TGTGCCAGCTCACCTCGGGACACAACAGAGGGGGAGACCCAGTACTTC; cdr3_aa: CASSPRDTTEGETQYF
v_call: TRBV13; d_call: TRBD1; j_call: TRBJ2-7; clone_size: once; cdr3_nt: TGTGCCAGCAGCTCCCGACCAACAGGGGACGGCGAGCAGTACTTC; cdr3_aa: CASSSRPTGDGEQYF
v_call: TRBV27; d_call: TRBD1; j_call: TRBJ2-2; clone_size: .; cdr3_nt: TGTGCCAGCAGTTCTCGACAGGGGCTCAACACCGGGGAGCTGTTTTTT; cdr3_aa: CASSSRQGLNTGELFF
v_call: TRBV27; d_call: TRBD2; j_call: TRBJ2-1; clone_size: .; cdr3_nt: TGTGCCAGCACCTCACCGGGACTAAAGTATAATGAGCAGTTCTTC; cdr3_aa: CASTSPGLKYNEQFF
v_call: TRBV19; d_call: TRBD1; j_call: TRBJ2-3; clone_size: .; cdr3_nt: TGTGCCAGTAGTATCGGACAGGGACCAGATACGCAGTATTTT; cdr3_aa: CASSIGQGPDTQYF
v_call: TRBV7-3; d_call: .; j_call: TRBJ1-5; clone_size: .; cdr3_nt: TGTGCCAGCAGCTTACGGGGGGATCAGCCCCAGCATTTT; cdr3_aa: CASSLRGDQPQHF
v_call: TRBV9; d_call: TRBD2; j_call: TRBJ2-1; clone_size: .; cdr3_nt: TGTGCCAGCAGCGCTGGGACTAGCGGGTACAATGAGCAGTTCTTC; cdr3_aa: CASSAGTSGYNEQFF
v_call: TRBV20-1; d_call: TRBD2; j_call: TRBJ2-5; clone_size: .; cdr3_nt: TGCAGTGCTAGTAAGGCGGGGGGGACTAAAGAGACCCAGTACTTC; cdr3_aa: CSASKAGGTKETQYF
v_call: TRBV7-2; d_call: .; j_call: TRBJ2-7; clone_size: .; cdr3_nt: TGTGCCAGCAGCTTAGACTCGGCGGGGCTATACGAGCAGTACTTC; cdr3_aa: CASSLDSAGLYEQYF
v_call: TRBV27; d_call: .; j_call: TRBJ2-7; clone_size: .; cdr3_nt: TGTGCCAGCAGCCTGACGGGTTCCTACGAGCAGTACTTC; cdr3_aa: CASSLTGSYEQYF
v_call: TRBV30; d_call: TRBD1; j_call: TRBJ1-2; clone_size: .; cdr3_nt: TGTGCCTGGAGTTTGGGGACAGGGGGGGACTATGGCTACACCTTC; cdr3_aa: CAWSLGTGGDYGYTF
v_call: TRBV5-6; d_call: .; j_call: TRBJ1-2; clone_size: .; cdr3_nt: TGTGCCAGCAGCTTGGAAGGGGCATATGGCTACACCTTC; cdr3_aa: CASSLEGAYGYTF
v_call: TRBV4-1; d_call: TRBD2; j_call: TRBJ2-6; clone_size: .; cdr3_nt: TGCGCCAGCAGCCAATTTAGCGGGAGCTCTGGGGCCAACGTCCTGACTTTC; cdr3_aa: CASSQFSGSSGANVLTF
v_call: TRBV19; d_call: .; j_call: TRBJ2-1; clone_size: .; cdr3_nt: TGTGCCAGTAATGAAGGGAGAGGGTGGAATGAGCAGTTCTTC; cdr3_aa: CASNEGRGWNEQFF
v_call: TRBV7-6; d_call: .; j_call: TRBJ1-1; clone_size: few; cdr3_nt: TGTGCCAGCAGCTTAGCGCTGGGACTTCCAACTTTCTTT; cdr3_aa: CASSLALGLPTFF
v_call: TRBV28; d_call: TRBD2; j_call: TRBJ2-7; clone_size: .; cdr3_nt: TGTGCCAGCAGTTCACCGGGGGGGACCCAGGGTAGATACGAGCAGTACTTC; cdr3_aa: CASSSPGGTQGRYEQYF
v_call: TRBV5-1; d_call: TRBD2; j_call: TRBJ2-1; clone_size: .; cdr3_nt: TGCGCCAGCAGCTCCCGCGGACTAGACCCCCCTTACAATGAGCAGTTCTTC; cdr3_aa: CASSSRGLDPPYNEQFF
v_call: TRBV5-1; d_call: TRBD1; j_call: TRBJ2-2; clone_size: .; cdr3_nt: TGCGCCAGCGGCCCACAGGGGGCGCGGGGCACCGGGGAGCTGTTTTTT; cdr3_aa: CASGPQGARGTGELFF
v_call: TRBV7-9; d_call: .; j_call: TRBJ2-3; clone_size: .; cdr3_nt: TGTGCCAGCAGCATCCTAGCGAGGTACACAGATACGCAGTATTTT; cdr3_aa: CASSILARYTDTQYF
v_call: TRBV3-1/TRBV3-2; d_call: .; j_call: TRBJ1-4; clone_size: .; cdr3_nt: TGTGCCAGCAGCCTTGGGGGGGGAACAGCTAATGAAAAACTGTTTTTT; cdr3_aa: CASSLGGGTANEKLFF
v_call: TRBV7-2; d_call: TRBD2; j_call: TRBJ2-7; clone_size: .; cdr3_nt: TGTGCCAGCAGCCCGGGACTAGCGGGAGGCGAGCAGTACTTC; cdr3_aa: CASSPGLAGGEQYF
v_call: TRBV7-2; d_call: TRBD1; j_call: TRBJ1-5; clone_size: .; cdr3_nt: TGTGCCAGCAGTTACAGGGGGCAACAGCCCCAGCATTTT; cdr3_aa: CASSYRGQQPQHF